The T cell receptor beta chain under discussion was sequenced for a study of T cell repertoires in cytomegalovirus infection. Study-level information: Public TCR beta signature analysis indicated the presence of both CMV infection and matching HLA type. Study-wide points: Individuals carrying CMV plus the relevant HLA were identified by cumulative frequency of public TCR beta families. In two of eight donors, the top clonotype was HLA-C-restricted CMV-specific.

Trimming pared 4 bases from V and 1 base from J, leaving 14 bases between. Germline V lookup: CDR1 SGHVS, CDR2 FQNEAQ. This CDR3 spans 16 amino acids. TCRdb used MiXCR to reprocess the reads, holding one entry per CDR3 protein. The sample has nearly 450,000 distinct CDR3 sequences, roughly 30% seen once. There are many counts of this clonotype. Its antigen is still unknown. The rearrangement links TRBV7-8 to TRBJ2-4; D possibly corresponds to TRBD1 (5 bases). Material for sequencing was PBMCs. The receptor was derived from a human donor in good health (CMV status not recorded). Some clones in this sample may be carry-over from other donors' samples. The CDR3 reads CASSWTRVTAKNIQYF. Here the CDR3 DNA reads TGTGCCAGCAGCTGGACACGTGTAACGGCCAAAAACATTCAGTACTTC. The full variable domain, its missing parts supplied by reference TRBV7-8 and TRBJ2-4, is GAGVSQSPRYKVAKRGQDVALRCDPISGHVSLFWYQQALGQGPEFLTYFQNEAQLDKSGLPSDRFFAERPEGSVSTLKIQRTQQEDSAVYLCASSWTRVTAKNIQYFGAGTRLSVL.